Listed here are 28 T cell receptor delta chains from one sample, sequenced in a study of delta chains in infants with herpesvirus infections. Reverse transcription of PBMC RNA used primers specific for the gamma and delta chains. TCRdb ran CATT on the RT-PCR reads. The sample includes about 1,400 delta-chain clones, 21% of them seen just once. This sample comprised peripheral blood, obtained at time point 2 of longitudinal follow-up. The receptor source for this set is a human donor who was a Ugandan infant, either HIV-exposed or HIV-unexposed (not recorded which).

Relative to its sample, this clone is medium-sized (0.01 to 0.1%). The chain joins TRDV1 to TRDJ1; TRDD3 matches at 13 bases. CDR3 length: 23 residues. Germline CDR1 reads TSWWSYY; CDR2 reads QGS. The junction had 24 bases not matched to a gene; V was cut back by 5 bases and J by 0 bases. The CDR3 bases are TGTGCTCTTGGGCATCAGAAGGGGGTAGCCTACTGGGGGATACGGCGGGACACCGATAAACTCATCTTT. Protein product: CALGHQKGVAYWGIRRDTDKLIF.

This clone was seen a few times. V and J are TRDV1 and TRDJ1; 13 bases agree with TRDD3. This CDR3 has 20 amino acids. The germline V gene has CDR1 TSWWSYY and CDR2 QGS. V trimming: 0 bases; J trimming: 4 bases; junction bases outside the gene matches: 14. CDR3 region: CALGELIRYWGIRKGDKLIF. In nucleotides, the CDR3 is TGTGCTCTTGGGGAACTAATCCGGTACTGGGGGATACGTAAGGGCGATAAACTCATCTTT.

Relative to its sample, this clone is large. V usage is TRDV1 and J usage is TRDJ1, with 9 bases aligning to TRDD3. The V gene end was trimmed by 3 bases and the J gene end by 3 bases; junction bases not matched to a gene: 17. Germline-derived CDR1 and CDR2 are TSWWSYY and QGS. There are 19 residues in the CDR3. CDR3 sequence: CALGDADLPLTGGADKLIF. CDR3 nucleotide sequence: TGTGCTCTTGGGGACGCAGACCTTCCACTTACTGGGGGAGCCGATAAACTCATCTTT.

This clone was counted between two and nine times. The chain combines TRDV1 with TRDJ1, with 11 bases aligning to TRDD3. J gave up 5 bases and V 2 bases, and 10 bases lay outside the gene matches. The V gene's germline CDR1 is TSWWSYY and CDR2 QGS. This CDR3 region has 17 residues. The CDR3 bases are TGTGCTCTTGGGGAATCGTTCCAACTGGGGGATAAGGATAAACTCATCTTT. This translates into CALGESFQLGDKDKLIF.

V usage is TRAV29/DV5 and J usage is TRDJ1; D gene uncertain. The CDR3 is 11 amino acids. V was trimmed by 2 bases and J by 10 bases, leaving 12 bases between them. Germline V gives CDR1 NSMFDY, CDR2 ISSIKDK. This chain's CDR3 is CAASSRRPLIF. For the CDR3, the DNA is TGTGCAGCAAGTTCCAGACGCCCACTCATCTTT.

A few counts support this clone. CDR3 DNA: TGTGCCTTCCTTCTACCCTTCCTACGAGATATGGTACTGGGGGATTGGGCCTCCACCGATAAACTCATCTTT. Translation: CAFLLPFLRDMVLGDWASTDKLIF. V and J are TRDV3 and TRDJ1; TRDD3 is a possible D gene (10 bases). Germline CDR1 is TVYSNPD and CDR2 is GDNSRS (reference sequence). V lost 3 bases and J lost 1, with 45 bases in between. This CDR3 has 24 residues.

V is TRDV2 and J is TRDJ2; 8 bases agree with TRDD3. This CDR3 comprises 13 residues. The V and J ends lost 0 bases and 7 bases, in that order; junction bases with no gene match: 0. Germline lookup yields CDR1 GEAIGNYY and CDR2 EKD. CDR3 DNA sequence: TGTGCCTGTGACACCTGGGGGATAGCACAACTCTTCTTT. Translating it yields CACDTWGIAQLFF.

Judged by abundance, this clone is medium-sized (0.01 to 0.1%). This rearrangement joins TRDV1 to TRDJ1; 10 bases match TRDD3. The junction had 11 bases not matched to a gene; V was cut back by 3 bases and J by 4 bases. The germline V gene has CDR1 TSWWSYY and CDR2 QGS. The CDR3 covers 17 residues. The CDR3 bases are TGTGCTCTTGGGGACTTTCCGGCGTACTGGGGGATCGATAAACTCATCTTT. Its translation is CALGDFPAYWGIDKLIF.

The chain joins TRDV2 to TRDJ1; D not certain. The V end lost 0 bases, the J end lost 4 bases, and 14 bases lay between the germline ends. CDR3 size: 15 residues. Per the germline V gene, CDR1 is GEAIGNYY and CDR2 is EKD. CDR3 bases: TGTGCCTGTGACACCCTCGGGGTAATTGGCGATAAACTCATCTTT. Amino acids: CACDTLGVIGDKLIF.

The gene calls are TRDV1 and TRDJ1, with TRDD3 matching over 8 bases. V shed 1 base and J 0 bases; nucleotides not matched to a gene: 13. The length of the CDR3 is 19 residues. Per the germline V gene, CDR1 is TSWWSYY and CDR2 is QGS. The CDR3 loop reads CALGEPPWGTVPYTDKLIF. In DNA, the CDR3 is TGTGCTCTTGGGGAACCCCCCTGGGGGACTGTTCCGTACACCGATAAACTCATCTTT.

About this clone: This may come from a read error, since a much larger clone is one base off. This chain connects TRDV1 to TRDJ1; TRDD3 aligns across 8 bases. The germline V gene has CDR1 TSWWSYY and CDR2 QGS. The CDR3 is 18 residues long. Losses at the gene ends were 3 bases for V and 2 bases for J; bases not matched to a gene: 14. The CDR3 sequence: CALGDKILILGATDKLIF. CDR3 coding DNA: TGTGCTCTTGGGGACAAAATCCTCATACTGGGGGCAACCGATAAACTCATCTTT.

By share, this clone ranks as medium-sized. The rearrangement joins TRDV1 to TRDJ1; 11 positions agree with TRDD3. Germline CDR1 reads TSWWSYY; CDR2 reads QGS. The CDR3 totals 17 residues. V dropped 3 bases and J dropped 2; count of bases not matched to a gene: 8. The CDR3 DNA sequence: TGTGCTCTTGGGGACTTCTGGGGGATACAATTTACCGATAAACTCATCTTT. This encodes CALGDFWGIQFTDKLIF.

The table lists this clone with a few counts. The chain recombines TRDV1 with TRDJ1; 12 bases align to TRDD3. V was clipped by 0 bases and J by 8 bases; unmatched bases: 19. CDR1 is TSWWSYY, CDR2 QGS, per germline. The CDR3 is 20 amino acids. The CDR3 protein is CALGELSYWGILEPTLKLIF. As DNA, the CDR3 is TGTGCTCTTGGGGAACTTTCCTACTGGGGGATACTGGAACCCACCTTAAAACTCATCTTT.

This rearrangement joins TRDV1 to TRDJ2, with D possibly TRDD2 on 6 matching bases. Germline CDR1 TSWWSYY, CDR2 QGS. This CDR3 is built from 19 residues. Trimming removed 3 bases from V and 6 bases from J, with 26 bases in between. The CDR3 here is CALGDGFLKKGIRAAQLFF. In DNA, the CDR3 is TGTGCTCTTGGGGACGGATTCCTAAAAAAAGGGATCAGGGCAGCACAACTCTTCTTT.

This clone appeared a few times. The chain links TRDV1 to TRDJ2, with 7 bases identical to TRDD3. After removal of 5 bases from V and 0 bases from J, the junction contained 18 bases not matched to a gene. CDR3 length: 20 amino acids. Germline V gene data show CDR1 as TSWWSYY and CDR2 as QGS. In DNA, the CDR3 is TGTGCTCTTGGGATACTACCCTGGGGGCTCTGCCCCACTTTGACAGCACAACTCTTCTTT. As protein: CALGILPWGLCPTLTAQLFF.

By frequency in the sample, this clone is large (0.1 to 1%). The chain has TRDV1 and TRDJ3; TRDD3 might be the D (5 bases). The CDR3 spans 22 residues. V shed 3 bases and J shed 0 bases, with 24 bases lying between them. Germline V CDR1 and CDR2: TSWWSYY, QGS. The CDR3 reads CALGDRSGNPALSSWDTRQMFF. As DNA, the CDR3 is TGTGCTCTTGGGGACCGCTCGGGGAACCCTGCCCTGAGCTCCTGGGACACCCGACAGATGTTTTTC.

This clone is termed medium-sized. The chain joins TRDV1 to TRDJ1, with 12 nucleotides matching TRDD3. Germline V gene lookup returns CDR1 TSWWSYY and CDR2 QGS. This CDR3 comprises 20 residues. With V trimmed by 2 bases and J by 7 bases, 20 bases remained unmatched. In DNA, the CDR3 is TGTGCTCTTGGGGAATCCGCTCCCTCTTCCTACTGGGGGATACCCGGTAAACTCATCTTT. This sequence encodes CALGESAPSSYWGIPGKLIF.

As concerns this clone: A read error may explain this, as a much larger clone is one base away. V and J are TRAV23/DV6 and TRDJ1, with 8 bases aligning to TRDD2. Germline-derived CDR1 and CDR2 are NTAFDY and IRPDVSE (reference sequence). This CDR3 spans 18 amino acids. In DNA form, the CDR3 reads TGTGCTGTGAGGCCTAATTCCCACCGAGCTTCCTACGTCTCGACCGTCATCTTT. This translates into CAVRPNSHRASYVSTVIF.

A note on this clone: This clone may be a read error of a much larger clone one base away. V is TRDV1 and J is TRDJ1; no clear D. CDR1 is TSWWSYY, CDR2 QGS, per germline. The CDR3 is 15 residues long. V lost 0 bases to trimming and J lost 3 bases, with 11 bases between them. The CDR3 region is CALGELVPSADKLIF. CDR3 DNA: TGTGCTCTTGGGGAACTGGTACCTAGTGCCGATAAACTCATCTTT.

In this sample, this clone is large. The chain joins TRDV1 to TRDJ1, with D possibly being TRDD3 (6 bases). CDR1 is TSWWSYY and CDR2 is QGS in the germline V gene. Trimming stripped 2 bases from V and 0 bases from J, with 22 bases between. This CDR3 comprises 19 residues. CDR3: CALGEGVGIRGKNTDKLIF. CDR3 sequence (DNA): TGTGCTCTTGGGGAAGGGGTCGGTATAAGGGGGAAAAACACCGATAAACTCATCTTT.

This clone ranks as medium-sized. The chain carries TRDV1 and TRDJ1; TRDD3 matches at 8 bases. The CDR3 has 17 amino acids. V shed 6 bases, J shed 1 base, and the junction held 13 bases outside the gene matches. Germline values: CDR1 TSWWSYY, CDR2 QGS. This CDR3 reads CALGGSLSGGLTDKLIF. CDR3 nucleotides: TGTGCTCTTGGCGGGAGCCTTTCTGGGGGACTCACCGATAAACTCATCTTT.

Relative to its sample, this clone is large. The genes are TRDV1 and TRDJ1, with D possibly TRDD3 on 6 matching bases. This CDR3 contains 15 residues. V was clipped by 10 bases and J by 0 bases, with 18 bases between them. CDR1 is TSWWSYY, CDR2 QGS, per germline. The CDR3 DNA reads TGTGCTCCGAACTTCCCACTGGGATACACCGATAAACTCATCTTT. The encoded protein is CAPNFPLGYTDKLIF.

In its sample, this clone was seen a few times. The CDR3 loop reads CALGDPSGHWGIWDPDKLIF. CDR3 coding DNA: TGTGCTCTTGGGGACCCCTCCGGGCACTGGGGGATATGGGATCCCGATAAACTCATCTTT. This sequence joins TRDV1 and TRDJ1, with TRDD3 matching 11 bases. The CDR3 loop spans 20 amino acids. V was clipped by 3 bases and J by 3 bases; unmatched bases: 18. The germline CDR1 and CDR2 sequences are TSWWSYY and QGS.

By its share, this clone is medium-sized. This chain uses TRDV1 with TRDJ1; D unresolved. Trimming left V 2 bases short and J 2 bases short, with 18 bases between. The germline V gene encodes CDR1 TSWWSYY and CDR2 QGS. CDR3 length: 17 amino acids. The CDR3 loop reads CALGEIGAFLKTDKLIF. The CDR3 nucleotides are TGTGCTCTTGGGGAAATCGGCGCGTTTCTGAAGACCGATAAACTCATCTTT.

By proportion, this clone is large. The J gene is TRDJ1, the V gene TRDV1; no clear D. Germline V gene lookup returns CDR1 TSWWSYY and CDR2 QGS. The CDR3 runs to 21 residues. V lost 2 bases to trimming and J lost 0 bases, with 28 bases between them. The chain's CDR3 is CALGEGWFFSDPELYTDKLIF. The CDR3 coding sequence is TGTGCTCTTGGGGAAGGATGGTTTTTTTCGGATCCCGAATTGTACACCGATAAACTCATCTTT.

About this clone itself: Just one base apart from a much larger clone, this may be a read error. The sample has other DNA sequences that encode this CDR3 too. The chain links TRDV1 to TRDJ1, with D uncertain. The CDR3 spans 16 residues. Germline CDR1 and CDR2: TSWWSYY and QGS. The CDR3 loop reads CALGAQSYRTPGKLIF. CDR3 nucleotide sequence: TGTGCTCTTGGGGCCCAATCTTACCGCACGCCCGGCAAACTCATATTT.

This chain connects TRDV2 to TRDJ1; 8 bases agree with TRDD3. CDR3 length equals 22 residues. Germline loops: CDR1 GEAIGNYY, CDR2 EKD. The V segment lost 3 bases and the J segment 0 bases; nucleotides outside the gene matches: 26. The CDR3 here is CACDYSTSIVLGAKCDTDKLIF. CDR3 DNA: TGTGCCTGTGACTATTCAACCTCCATTGTACTGGGGGCCAAATGTGACACCGATAAACTCATCTTT.

CDR3 in amino acids: CALGDRTLPRANVLGDTDHKLIF. The CDR3 region has the DNA TGTGCTCTTGGGGACCGGACCCTTCCTCGAGCCAACGTACTGGGGGATACCGACCATAAACTCATCTTT. This chain joins TRDV1 and TRDJ1; TRDD3 agrees at 12 bases. The CDR3 has 23 amino acids. Germline values: CDR1 TSWWSYY, CDR2 QGS. Trimming at V came to 3 bases and at J to 6 bases, leaving 29 bases not matched to a gene.